This paragraph reports one T cell receptor beta chain. The CDR3 runs to 14 residues. The germline V gene has CDR1 MNHEY and CDR2 SMNVEV (reference sequence). The V and J ends lost 4 bases and 3 bases respectively, with 12 bases between them. The source of the sample is a study of cytotoxic CD8 clonotypes in ibrutinib-treated CLL. A 1 in 200,000 to 1 in 1 million T cell depth was the sequencing target. The method was immunoSEQ multiplex PCR; TCRdb's version includes in-frame clones alone and lacks a portion of them. The sample holds about 18,000 clones, 70% to 90% seen once. The sequencing used PBMCs, collected before ibrutinib treatment. The V call is TRBV27, the J call TRBJ1-2; D gene ambiguous. The clonotype originates from a human donor with chronic lymphocytic leukemia. CDR3 nucleotide sequence: TGTGCCAGCAGTTCGGGCCGGGGAGACTATGGCTACACCTTC. Translated: CASSSGRGDYGYTF.